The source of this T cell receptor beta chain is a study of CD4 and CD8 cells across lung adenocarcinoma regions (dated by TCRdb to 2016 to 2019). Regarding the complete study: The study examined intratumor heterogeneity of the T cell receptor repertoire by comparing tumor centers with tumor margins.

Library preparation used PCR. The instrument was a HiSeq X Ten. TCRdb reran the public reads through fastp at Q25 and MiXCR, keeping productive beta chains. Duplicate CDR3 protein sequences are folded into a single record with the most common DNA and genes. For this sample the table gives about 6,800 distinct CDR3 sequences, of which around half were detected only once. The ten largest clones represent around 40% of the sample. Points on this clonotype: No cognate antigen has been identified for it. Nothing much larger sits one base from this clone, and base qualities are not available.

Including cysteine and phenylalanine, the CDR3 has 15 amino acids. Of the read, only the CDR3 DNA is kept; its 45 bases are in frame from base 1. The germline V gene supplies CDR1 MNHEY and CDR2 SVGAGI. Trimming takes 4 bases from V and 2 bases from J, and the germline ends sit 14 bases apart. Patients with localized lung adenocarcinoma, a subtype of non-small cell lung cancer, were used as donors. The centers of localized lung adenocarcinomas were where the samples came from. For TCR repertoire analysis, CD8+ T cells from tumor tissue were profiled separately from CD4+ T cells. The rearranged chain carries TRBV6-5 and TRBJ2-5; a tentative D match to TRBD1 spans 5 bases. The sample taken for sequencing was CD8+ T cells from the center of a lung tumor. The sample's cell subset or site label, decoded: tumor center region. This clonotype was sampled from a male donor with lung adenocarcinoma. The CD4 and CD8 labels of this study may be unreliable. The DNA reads TGTGCCAGCAGTTCTCAGGGTTTATGGCAAGAGACCCAGTACTTC. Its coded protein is CASSSQGLWQETQYF.